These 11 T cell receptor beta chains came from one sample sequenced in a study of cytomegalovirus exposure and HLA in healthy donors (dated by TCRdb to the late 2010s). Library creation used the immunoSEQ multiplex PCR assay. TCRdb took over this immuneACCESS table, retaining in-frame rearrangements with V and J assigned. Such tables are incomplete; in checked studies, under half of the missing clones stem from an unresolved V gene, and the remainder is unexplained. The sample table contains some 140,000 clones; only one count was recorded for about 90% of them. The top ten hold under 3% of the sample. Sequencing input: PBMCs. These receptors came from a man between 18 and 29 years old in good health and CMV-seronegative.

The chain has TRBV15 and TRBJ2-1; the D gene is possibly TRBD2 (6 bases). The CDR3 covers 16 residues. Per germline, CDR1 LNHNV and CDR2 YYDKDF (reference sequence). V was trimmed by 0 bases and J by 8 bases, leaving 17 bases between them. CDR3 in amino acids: CATSRDDLAGGDEQFF. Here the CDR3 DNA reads TGTGCCACCAGCAGAGACGACTTAGCCGGAGGGGATGAGCAGTTCTTC.

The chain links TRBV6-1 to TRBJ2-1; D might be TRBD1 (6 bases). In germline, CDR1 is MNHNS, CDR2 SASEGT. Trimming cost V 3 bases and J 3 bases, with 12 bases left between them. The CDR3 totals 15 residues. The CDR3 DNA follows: TGTGCCAGCAGTGAGGGTAGGGGGAGCTACAATGAGCAGTTCTTC. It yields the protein CASSEGRGSYNEQFF.

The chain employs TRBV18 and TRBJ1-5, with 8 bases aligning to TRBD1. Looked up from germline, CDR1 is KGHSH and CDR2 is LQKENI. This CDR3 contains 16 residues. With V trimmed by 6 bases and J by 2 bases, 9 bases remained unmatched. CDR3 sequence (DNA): TGTGCCAGCTCCCCGAATCAGGGGGCCGGCAATCAGCCCCAGCATTTT. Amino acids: CASSPNQGAGNQPQHF.

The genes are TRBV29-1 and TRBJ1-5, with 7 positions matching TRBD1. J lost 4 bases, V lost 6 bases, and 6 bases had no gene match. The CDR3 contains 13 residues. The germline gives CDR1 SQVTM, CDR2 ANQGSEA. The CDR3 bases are TGCAGCGTAAGGACAGGCGGGAATCAGCCCCAGCATTTT. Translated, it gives CSVRTGGNQPQHF.

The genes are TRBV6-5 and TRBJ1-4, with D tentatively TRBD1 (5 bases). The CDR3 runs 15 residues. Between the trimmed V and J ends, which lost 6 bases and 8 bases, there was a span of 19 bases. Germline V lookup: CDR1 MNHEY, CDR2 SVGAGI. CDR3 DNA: TGTGCCAGCAGCCGGAACGGGGGGGTGGGGGAAAAACTGTTTTTT. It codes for CASSRNGGVGEKLFF.

CDR3 sequence reads: CASSFVGQSYEQYF. For the CDR3, the DNA is TGCGCCAGCAGCTTTGTGGGACAGAGCTACGAGCAGTACTTC. The J gene is TRBJ2-7, the V gene TRBV5-1; 7 nucleotides align to TRBD1. Germline trimming cut 2 bases from V and 3 bases from J; bases unmatched to any gene: 5. Per the germline V gene, CDR1 is SGHRS and CDR2 is YFSETQ. This CDR3 has 14 residues.

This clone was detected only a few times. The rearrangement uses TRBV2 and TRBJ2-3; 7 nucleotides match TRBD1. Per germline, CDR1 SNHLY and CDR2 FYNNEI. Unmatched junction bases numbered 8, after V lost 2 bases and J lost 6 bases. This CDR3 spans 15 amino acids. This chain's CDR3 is CASSERQGDLDTQYF. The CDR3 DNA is TGTGCCAGCAGTGAACGACAGGGCGATTTGGATACGCAGTATTTT.

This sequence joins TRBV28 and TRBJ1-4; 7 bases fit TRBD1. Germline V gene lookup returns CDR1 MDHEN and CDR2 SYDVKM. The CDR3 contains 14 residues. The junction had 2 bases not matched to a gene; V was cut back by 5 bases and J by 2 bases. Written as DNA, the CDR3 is TGTGCCAGCAGTGCAGGGGGGACTAATGAAAAACTGTTTTTT. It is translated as CASSAGGTNEKLFF.

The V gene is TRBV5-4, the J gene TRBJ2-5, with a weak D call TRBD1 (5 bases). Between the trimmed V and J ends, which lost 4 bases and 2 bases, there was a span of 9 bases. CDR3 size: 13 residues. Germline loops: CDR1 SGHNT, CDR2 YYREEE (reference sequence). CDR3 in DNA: TGTGCCAGCAGCGTCCGGACACAAGAGACCCAGTACTTC. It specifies CASSVRTQETQYF.

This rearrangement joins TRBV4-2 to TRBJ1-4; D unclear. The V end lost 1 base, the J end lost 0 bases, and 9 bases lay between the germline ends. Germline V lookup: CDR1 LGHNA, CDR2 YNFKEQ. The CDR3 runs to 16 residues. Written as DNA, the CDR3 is TGTGCCAGCAGCCAAGGGCACGGGACAACTAATGAAAAACTGTTTTTT. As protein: CASSQGHGTTNEKLFF.

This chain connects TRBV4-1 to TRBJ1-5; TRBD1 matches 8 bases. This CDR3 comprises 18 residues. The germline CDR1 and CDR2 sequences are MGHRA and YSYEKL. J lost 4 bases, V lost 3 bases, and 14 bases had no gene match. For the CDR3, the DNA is TGCGCCAGCAGCCACCCTGGAGGCAGACAGGGGTTGAATCAGCCCCAGCATTTT. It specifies CASSHPGGRQGLNQPQHF.